Each of the 10 T cell receptor beta chains below was sequenced from the same sample in a study of regulatory T cells in long-lasting Graves disease. The time point here: persistent/refractory GD, antithyroid drugs over 5 years with positive TRAb. The authors made the TCR library using RNA they extracted from PBMCs. Relying on iRepertoire HTBI primers and Arm-PCR of CDR3 regions, the team built TCR beta libraries. TCRdb re-called the multiplex PCR reads with MiXCR, one entry per CDR3 protein. The sample lists some 440,000 distinct CDR3 sequences; around 21% were seen once. The input for sequencing was peripheral blood mononuclear cells (PBMCs), taken when the disease was refractory, from a patient treated with antithyroid drugs. Source of these receptors: a female donor with Graves disease.

The sample holds a few counts of this clonotype. This rearrangement joins TRBV7-3 to TRBJ2-1; D is unresolved. The germline CDR1 and CDR2 sequences are SGHTA and FQGTGA. V shed 1 base and J shed 9 bases, with 10 bases lying between them. CDR3 length equals 13 residues. CDR3 amino acids: CASSLMGGPEQFF. The CDR3 DNA reads TGTGCCAGCAGCTTAATGGGTGGCCCTGAGCAGTTCTTC.

In its sample, this clonotype was seen a few times. The chain joins TRBV5-8 to TRBJ1-2; a possible D gene is TRBD1 (6 bases). Germline CDR1 reads SGHTS; CDR2 reads YDEGEE. The CDR3 is 14 amino acids. Between the trimmed V and J ends, which lost 2 bases and 4 bases, there was a span of 12 bases. In nucleotides, the CDR3 is TGTGCCAGCAGCTTCCGGGGGCTTGGCTATGGCTACACCTTC. The encoded protein is CASSFRGLGYGYTF.

This clonotype has a count of ten or more. The rearrangement links TRBV20-1 to TRBJ1-2, with D possibly being TRBD1 (6 bases). V lost 2 bases and J 3 bases, leaving 16 bases between the germline ends. This CDR3 spans 15 amino acids. Germline assignment: CDR1 DFQATT and CDR2 SNEGSKA (reference sequence). CDR3 coding DNA: TGCAGTGCTAGACCTTGGGGCAGGGGTCACTATGGCTACACCTTC. Translating gives CSARPWGRGHYGYTF.

This clonotype has a handful of counts. V is TRBV9 and J is TRBJ2-7, with 7 bases fitting TRBD1. V lost 4 bases and J lost 5; bases outside the gene matches: 12. Germline CDR1 and CDR2: SGDLS and YYNGEE. CDR3 length equals 15 residues. The CDR3 DNA is TGTGCCAGCAGCCTCACCACAGGGGCCCCCCACGAGCAGTACTTC. Amino acid sequence: CASSLTTGAPHEQYF.

This clonotype was detected ten times or more. The rearrangement links TRBV5-6 to TRBJ1-2; D perhaps matches TRBD1 (6 bases). V was trimmed by 4 bases and J by 8 bases, leaving 12 bases between them. In germline, CDR1 is SGHDT, CDR2 YYEEEE. This CDR3 is built from 12 residues. CDR3 sequence (DNA): TGTGCCAGCAGCCTCGGACAGATAGGCTACACCTTC. Its protein is CASSLGQIGYTF.

This clonotype was observed a handful of times. The chain employs TRBV27 and TRBJ2-7; the D is unclear. CDR1 and CDR2 (germline): MNHEY, SMNVEV (reference sequence). Trimming took 6 bases from V and 6 from J, leaving 15 bases between them. The CDR3 totals 13 residues. This CDR3 reads CASSWISGAEQYF. CDR3 DNA: TGTGCCAGCAGCTGGATCTCCGGCGCCGAGCAGTACTTC.

This clonotype was picked up a small number of times. V and J are TRBV11-2 and TRBJ2-7; 11 bases fit TRBD1. CDR1 SGHAT and CDR2 FQNNGV come from the germline V gene. Trimming cost V 1 base and J 3 bases; bases outside gene matches: 5. The CDR3 contains 16 residues. The CDR3 spells CASSLVLGTGGYEQYF. As DNA, the CDR3 is TGTGCCAGCAGCTTAGTCCTGGGGACAGGGGGCTACGAGCAGTACTTC.

This sequence joins TRBV19 and TRBJ1-5; 9 positions match TRBD1. With 7 bases clipped from V and 4 bases from J, the junction kept 14 bases outside the gene matches. This CDR3 has 17 amino acids. In germline, CDR1 is LNHDA, CDR2 SQIVND (reference sequence). The CDR3 loop is CASTPGNRGLYNQPQHF. The CDR3 DNA is TGTGCCAGTACCCCGGGTAACAGGGGGCTTTATAATCAGCCCCAGCATTTT.

This clonotype was recorded a few times. A much more abundant neighbour one base away suggests this may be a read error. V and J are TRBV27 and TRBJ2-2; TRBD2 matches 8 bases. Germline V gene data show CDR1 as MNHEY and CDR2 as SMNVEV (reference sequence). The CDR3 is made up of 14 amino acids. V was clipped by 3 bases and J by 4 bases; unmatched bases: 1. CDR3 sequence: CASSFSGGTGELFF. The CDR3 nucleotides read TGTGCCAGCAGTTTCAGCGGGGGCACCGGGGAGCTGTTTTTT.

The table lists this clonotype with a few counts. This chain links TRBV2 with TRBJ2-2; D unresolved. V dropped 5 bases and J dropped 0 bases, with 4 bases sitting between them. CDR3 size: 13 residues. Germline V gene data show CDR1 as SNHLY and CDR2 as FYNNEI. The CDR3, as DNA: TGTGCCAGCAGTCGTACGAACACCGGGGAGCTGTTTTTT. This translates into CASSRTNTGELFF. The full variable domain, completed using reference TRBV2 and TRBJ2-2, is EPEVTQTPSHQVTQMGQEVILRCVPISNHLYFYWYRQILGQKVEFLVSFYNNEISEKSEIFDDQFSVERPDGSNFTLKIRSTKLEDSAMYFCASSRTNTGELFFGEGSRLTVL.